This T cell receptor (beta chain) came from a study of CXCR3-negative and CXCR3-positive naive CD8 T cells. UMI labels and 5' RACE were used to prepare the TRB cDNA libraries. For each CDR3 protein, TCRdb gives one entry from its re-call of the 5' RACE reads, without DNA. Its table records some 120,000 distinct CDR3 sequences. This CDR3 spans 14 amino acids. CDR1 is SQVTM, CDR2 ANQGSEA, per germline. Study results and limitations: High diversity, comparable across both naive subsets, contrasted with much lower diversity in memory CD8+ cells. CXCR3-positive naive cells carried more hydrophobic TRB CDR3s than CXCR3-negative ones.

Of note for this clonotype: Its antigen is not known.

The clonotype originates from a human donor in good health. Some clones in this sample may be carry-over from other donors' samples. Sequencing used naive CXCR3+ CD8+ T cells from blood. Described subset: CD45RO-CCR7+CD27+CD95- naive CD8+ T cells expressing CXCR3 (TNR3+). The chain has TRBV29-1 and TRBJ1-1; TCRdb returns TRBD1, unconfirmable since there is no DNA. CDR3 region: CSTRQGRQNTEAFF.